These 5 T cell receptor beta chains share one sample of origin, sequenced in a study of PD-1 blockade in classical Hodgkin lymphoma. Every single patient, without exception, relapsed after autologous stem cell transplantation, and brentuximab vedotin exposure varied. Method: immunoSEQ multiplex PCR; TCRdb's copy keeps in-frame clones and lacks some. The table records approximately 20,000 clones, 80% of them present only once. The sequences come from peripheral blood mononuclear cells (PBMCs), collected before the second cycle of nivolumab. Source of these receptors: a human donor with classical Hodgkin lymphoma.

V is TRBV6-1 and J is TRBJ2-7, with D maybe TRBD1 (5 bases). CDR3 length: 15 amino acids. The germline gives CDR1 MNHNS, CDR2 SASEGT. The ends were cut back, 6 bases at V and 4 bases at J, with 19 bases in the middle. In DNA, the CDR3 is TGTGCCAGCAGGAGATTATACAGGAGTGAGTACGAGCAGTACTTC. Residues: CASRRLYRSEYEQYF.

This sequence joins TRBV7-8 and TRBJ2-2, with 9 bases aligning to TRBD1. The V and J ends lost 5 bases and 8 bases, in that order; junction bases with no gene match: 18. Per germline, CDR1 SGHVS and CDR2 FQNEAQ. This CDR3 is built from 18 residues. The CDR3 DNA is TGTGCCAGCAGCCTAAGATCAAACCGGGACAGGGTGGGAGGGGAGCTGTTTTTT. It encodes CASSLRSNRDRVGGELFF.

The CDR3 region is CASSPQQSDTEAFF. CDR3 coding DNA: TGTGCCAGCTCACCCCAGCAATCGGACACTGAAGCTTTCTTT. J is TRBJ1-1 and V is TRBV18; no clear D. The CDR3 extends over 14 amino acids. Trimming took 3 bases from V and 3 from J, leaving 11 bases between them. CDR1 is KGHSH and CDR2 is LQKENI in the germline V gene. Using reference TRBV18 and TRBJ1-1 for the parts outside the CDR3, the full variable domain is NAGVMQNPRHLVRRRGQEARLRCSPMKGHSHVYWYRQLPEEGLKFMVYLQKENIIDESGMPKERFSAEFPKEGPSILRIQQVVRGDSAAYFCASSPQQSDTEAFFGQGTRLTVV.

The genes are TRBV6-5 and TRBJ2-1; D could derive from TRBD1 or TRBD2 (6 bases each). Germline CDR1 MNHEY, CDR2 SVGAGI. Between the trimmed V and J ends, which lost 5 bases and 8 bases, there was a span of 16 bases. This CDR3 is built from 14 residues. CDR3 sequence (DNA): TGTGCCAGCAGTAAGGGGGGCCCGACCTATGAGCAGTTCTTC. It specifies CASSKGGPTYEQFF.

The CDR3 loop is CASKLSGTDTQYF. In DNA form, the CDR3 reads TGTGCCAGCAAACTTAGCGGCACAGATACGCAGTATTTT. The V gene is TRBV6-5, the J gene TRBJ2-3, with D possibly matching TRBD2 (5 bases). Trimming pared 7 bases from V and 1 base from J, leaving 9 bases between. This CDR3 is built from 13 residues. Germline CDR1 is MNHEY and CDR2 is SVGAGI.